These T cell receptor beta chains were read from a single sample in a study of blood T cell repertoires in COVID-19. TCRdb's copy holds only in-frame clones and misses some; the assay was immunoSEQ multiplex PCR. The sample shows a few hundred thousand clones, more than 75% of them seen only once. Input material: peripheral blood. These receptors were collected from a woman aged 45-60 years with acute or convalescent COVID-19. Each CDR3 is given with its conserved first and last residue. A D gene is named only where the DNA matches it firmly.

V gene	J gene	D gene	CDR3 protein	CDR3 DNA
TRBV6-2/TRBV6-3	TRBJ2-1	.	CASSSGGNSYNEQFF	TGTGCCAGCAGTTCTGGGGGGAACTCCTACAATGAGCAGTTCTTC
TRBV28	TRBJ2-1	TRBD2	CASSLWGLAGGLGTYNEQFF	TGTGCCAGCAGTTTATGGGGACTAGCGGGAGGCTTGGGGACCTACAATGAGCAGTTCTTC
TRBV11-3	TRBJ2-7	.	CASSLGGGYEQYF	TGTGCCAGCAGCTTAGGGGGCGGCTACGAGCAGTACTTC
TRBV5-4	TRBJ2-7	.	CASSFPSPGDEQYF	TGTGCCAGCAGCTTCCCCTCTCCCGGGGACGAGCAGTACTTC
TRBV7-9	TRBJ2-7	.	CASSAPDREYEQYF	TGTGCCAGCAGCGCCCCGGACAGAGAGTACGAGCAGTACTTC
TRBV5-4	TRBJ1-2	TRBD1	CASSLVQGASGYTF	TGTGCCAGCAGCTTGGTTCAGGGGGCGTCTGGCTACACCTTC
TRBV3-1/TRBV3-2	TRBJ2-7	.	CASSQDRLAWAEQYF	TGTGCCAGCAGCCAAGACCGTCTAGCGTGGGCCGAGCAGTACTTC
TRBV4-2	TRBJ2-5	.	CASSQDRETQYF	TGTGCCAGCAGCCAAGATCGGGAGACCCAGTACTTC
TRBV5-1	TRBJ2-3	TRBD2	CASSLGLAESTDTQYF	TGCGCCAGCAGCTTGGGACTAGCGGAGAGCACAGATACGCAGTATTTT
TRBV30	TRBJ1-3	.	CSGGRVSGNTIYF	TGTTCAGGTGGCAGGGTCTCTGGAAACACCATATATTTT
TRBV6-2/TRBV6-3	TRBJ1-1	TRBD1	CASSLYGTGTSNTEAFF	TGTGCCAGCAGTTTATATGGGACAGGAACTTCGAACACTGAAGCTTTCTTT